This TCR beta chain emerged from a study of siplizumab effects on memory and regulatory T cells. Points from the study as a whole: Proliferating Tregs from siplizumab cultures lacked functional confirmation of suppression. No more than a minor fraction of alloreactive clones could be traced back to unstimulated subsets. Naive T cells, seemingly more diverse than memory cells, seemed major alloresponse contributors.

Here immunoSEQ multiplex PCR was the method, and the copy in TCRdb shows in-frame clones only, minus some. The repertoire consists of some 100,000 clones, with 92% occurring once and the leading ten covering approximately 0.66%. A remark on this clone: What it recognizes is unknown.

The CDR3 runs to 13 residues. The germline gives CDR1 ENHRY, CDR2 SYGVKD. The V and J ends lost 7 bases and 0 bases respectively, with 6 bases between them. This clonotype was obtained from a human donor in good health. Sequenced: Tregs sorted from blood. The gene calls are TRBV10-3 and TRBJ2-2; no firm D call. DNA of the CDR3: TGTGCCATCACTGGGCCGAACACCGGGGAGCTGTTTTTT. Translated, it gives CAITGPNTGELFF.